The 4 T cell receptor beta chains reported below all come from one sample, sequenced in a study of early T cells in non-severe SARS-CoV-2 infection. TCRdb recomputed calls from the 5' RACE reads with MiXCR, one row per CDR3 protein. The sample includes about 63,000 distinct CDR3 sequences, 13% of them seen just once. Sample: whole blood. Receptor source: an adult who was a healthcare worker with PCR-confirmed SARS-CoV-2 infection or an uninfected control (not recorded which).

This chain uses TRBV7-9 with TRBJ2-1; D not resolved. In germline, CDR1 is SEHNR, CDR2 FQNEAQ (reference sequence). The CDR3 spans 11 residues. V was clipped by 2 bases and J by 10 bases, with 6 bases between them. The CDR3 DNA sequence: TGTGCCAGCAGCTTACTCGGAGAGCAGTTCTTC. Protein sequence: CASSLLGEQFF.

V gene TRBV6-1 combines with J gene TRBJ1-2; D is unresolved. The CDR3 spans 15 residues. Germline-derived CDR1 and CDR2 are MNHNS and SASEGT. V lost 2 bases and J lost 6, with 16 bases in between. The CDR3 DNA reads TGTGCCAGCAGTGAATCCGCGGGGAAGGGCGATGGCTACACCTTC. Translating gives CASSESAGKGDGYTF.

This clonotype was observed many times. The chain employs TRBV6-6 and TRBJ2-4; no clear D gene. CDR1 is MNHNY and CDR2 is SVGAGI in the germline V gene (reference sequence). Trimming left V 5 bases short and J 3 bases short, with 17 bases between. The length of the CDR3 is 16 residues. CDR3 in DNA: TGTGCCAGCAGTCACCCTAAAAGTCAAGGCAAAAACATTCAGTACTTC. This gives the protein CASSHPKSQGKNIQYF.

This clonotype appeared a few times. The chain employs TRBV29-1 and TRBJ2-7; D is unclear. Between the trimmed V and J ends, which lost 7 bases and 4 bases, there was a span of 11 bases. Germline values: CDR1 SQVTM, CDR2 ANQGSEA. This CDR3 has 11 amino acids. The CDR3 sequence is CSASSGYEQYF. CDR3 in DNA: TGCAGCGCTTCCTCAGGTTACGAGCAGTACTTC.